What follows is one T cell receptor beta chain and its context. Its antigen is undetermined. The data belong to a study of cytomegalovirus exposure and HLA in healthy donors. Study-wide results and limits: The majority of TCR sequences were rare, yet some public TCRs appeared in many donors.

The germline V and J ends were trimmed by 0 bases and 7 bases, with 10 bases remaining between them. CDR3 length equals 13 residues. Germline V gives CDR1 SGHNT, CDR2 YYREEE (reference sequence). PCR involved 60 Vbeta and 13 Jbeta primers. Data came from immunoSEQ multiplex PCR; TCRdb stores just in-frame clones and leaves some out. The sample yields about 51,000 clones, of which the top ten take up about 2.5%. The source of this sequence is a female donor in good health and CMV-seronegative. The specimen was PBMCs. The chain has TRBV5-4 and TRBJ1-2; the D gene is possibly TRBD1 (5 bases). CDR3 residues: CASSLVTVSGYTF. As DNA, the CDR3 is TGTGCCAGCAGCTTGGTGACAGTCTCTGGCTACACCTTC.